The text below deals with one T cell receptor (beta chain). The target antigen is unknown. Generated by immunoSEQ multiplex PCR, the TCRdb table keeps only in-frame clones and is missing some. The sample has 130,000 or so clones, approximately 90% seen once. Trimming cost V 6 bases and J 8 bases; bases outside gene matches: 12. The germline CDR1 and CDR2 sequences are SGHNT and YENEEA. This CDR3 region has 15 residues. This sample is drawn from a study of T cell responses to AZD1222 COVID-19 vaccine. The study, taken as a whole, reports: Nearly half of unique spike-specific TCRs reportedly avoided B.1.351 and B.1.1.7 mutated regions.

The sequenced sample was peripheral blood, obtained on day 0 of AZD1222 vaccination. The origin of this receptor is an adult in good health. The V gene is TRBV11-3, the J gene TRBJ2-1, with 8 bases matching TRBD1. CDR3 residues: CASSPIRGRGDEQFF. The CDR3 nucleotides read TGTGCCAGCAGTCCGATCAGGGGGCGCGGAGATGAGCAGTTCTTC. Filled out from reference TRBV11-3 and TRBJ2-1, the complete variable domain reads EAGVVQSPRYKIIEKKQPVAFWCNPISGHNTLYWYLQNLGQGPELLIRYENEEAVDDSQLPKDRFSAERLKGVDSTLKIQPAELGDSAVYLCASSPIRGRGDEQFFGPGTRLTVL.